Included here is one TCR beta chain sequence, with context. Germline V CDR1 and CDR2: MNHEY, SMNVEV (reference sequence). The CDR3 is 16 residues long. J was trimmed by 8 bases and V by 6 bases; bases with no gene match: 13. This entry is derived from a study of human CD4 T cells and Enterobacteriaceae. All CD4+ cells other than CD45RA+CCR7+CD95- naive cells were sorted as memory, over 98% pure. Blood from healthy donors was obtained in Switzerland from donation centers. Positive selection with CD4 and CD14 microbeads isolated CD4+ T cells and monocytes. Sequencing used immunoSEQ multiplex PCR; TCRdb keeps in-frame clones, though not all of them. This sample has fewer than 35,000 clones, with roughly 80% found just once.

The chain couples TRBV27 to TRBJ1-4, with 9 positions matching TRBD1. The sequence was collected from a human donor in good health. Sequenced input: memory CD4+ T cells from blood. CDR3 sequence: CASSPIPGQGREKLFF. CDR3 DNA sequence: TGTGCCAGCAGCCCAATACCGGGACAGGGTCGAGAAAAACTGTTTTTT.